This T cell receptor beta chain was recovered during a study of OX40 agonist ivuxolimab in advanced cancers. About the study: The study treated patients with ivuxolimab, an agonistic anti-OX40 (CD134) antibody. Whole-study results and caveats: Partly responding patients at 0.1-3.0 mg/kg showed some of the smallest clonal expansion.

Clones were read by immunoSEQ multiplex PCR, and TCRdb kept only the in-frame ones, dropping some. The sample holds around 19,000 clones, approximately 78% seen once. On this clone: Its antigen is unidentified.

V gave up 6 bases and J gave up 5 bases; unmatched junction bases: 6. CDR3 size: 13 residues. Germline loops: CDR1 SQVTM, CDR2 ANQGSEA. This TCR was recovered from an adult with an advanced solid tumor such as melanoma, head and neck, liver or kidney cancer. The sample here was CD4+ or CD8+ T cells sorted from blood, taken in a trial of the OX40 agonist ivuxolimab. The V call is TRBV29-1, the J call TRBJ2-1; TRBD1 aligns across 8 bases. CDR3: CSVRTGLNNEQFF. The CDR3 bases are TGCAGCGTCCGGACAGGGCTTAACAATGAGCAGTTCTTC.